This record concerns one TCR beta chain sequence. As yet, its antigen is unknown. These data originate in a study of T cell responses to AZD1222 COVID-19 vaccine. Findings and caveats of the study: Baseline testing showed seropositivity in only a handful of AZD1222 recipients. Of spike-specific TCRs, nearly half reportedly target regions left unmutated in variants. The study sampled repertoires only after the peak T cell response. The study found Spike-specific TCR breadth and depth rose after two AZD1222 doses.

Germline V gene lookup returns CDR1 SGHTS and CDR2 YDEGEE. The CDR3 is 16 amino acids. Trimming shortened V by 0 bases and J by 2 bases, and 11 bases separated the two germline ends. Generated by immunoSEQ multiplex PCR, the TCRdb table keeps only in-frame clones and is missing some. The sample holds more than 70,000 clones, around 90% seen once. This material consisted of peripheral blood, taken on day 0 of AZD1222 vaccination. The rearrangement links TRBV5-8 to TRBJ1-4; D possibly corresponds to TRBD1 (5 bases). The TCR sequence derives from an adult in good health. The CDR3 region is CASSLGSGRTNEKLFF. DNA of the CDR3: TGTGCCAGCAGCTTGGGTTCGGGACGGACTAATGAAAAACTGTTTTTT.